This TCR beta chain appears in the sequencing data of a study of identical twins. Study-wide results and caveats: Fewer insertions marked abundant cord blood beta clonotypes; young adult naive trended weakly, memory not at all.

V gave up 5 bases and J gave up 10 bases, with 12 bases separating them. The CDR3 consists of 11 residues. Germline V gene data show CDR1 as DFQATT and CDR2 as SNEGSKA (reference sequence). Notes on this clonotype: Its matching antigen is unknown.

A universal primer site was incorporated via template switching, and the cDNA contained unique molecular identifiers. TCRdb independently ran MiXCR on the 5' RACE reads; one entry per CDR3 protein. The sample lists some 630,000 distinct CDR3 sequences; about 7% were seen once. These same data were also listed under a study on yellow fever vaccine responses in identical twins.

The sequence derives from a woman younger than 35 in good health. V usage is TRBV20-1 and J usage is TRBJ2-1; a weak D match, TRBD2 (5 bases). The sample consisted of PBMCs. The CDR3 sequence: CSAPRGAEQFF. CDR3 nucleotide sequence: TGCAGTGCTCCCCGGGGAGCGGAGCAGTTCTTC.